This T cell receptor (beta chain) was captured by sequencing in a study of cytomegalovirus exposure and HLA in healthy donors. Study-level results: Reported results showed that the classifier diagnosed cytomegalovirus status with high specificity and sensitivity. According to a later analysis, TCR clusters from the first cohort tended to co-occur in the 100 to 150 validation repertoires.

Trimming took off 2 bases at V and 1 base at J, with 6 bases between the two ends. The CDR3 is 14 amino acids. From germline, CDR1 is SGHRS and CDR2 YFSETQ. The assay was immunoSEQ multiplex PCR, and TCRdb's table has in-frame clones only and misses some. The data show approximately 62,000 clones, about 92% seen once. About this clone: Its antigen remains unknown.

The donors were members of the validation cohort, which comprised around 110 subjects and was separate from the first cohort of more than 500 subjects. The source of this sequence is a woman in her late teens or twenties in good health and CMV-seronegative. J is TRBJ2-2 and V is TRBV5-1; D gene uncertain. Sequencing was carried out using PBMCs. The CDR3, as DNA: TGCGCCAGCAGCTTAGCCGGGAACACCGGGGAGCTGTTTTTT. Encoded protein: CASSLAGNTGELFF.